Listed here is a single TCR beta chain. This entry comes from a study of cytomegalovirus exposure and HLA in healthy donors. 60 Vbeta and 13 Jbeta primers were used in PCR. TCRdb's copy holds only in-frame clones and misses some; the assay was immunoSEQ multiplex PCR. The repertoire consists of 100,000 to 150,000 clones, with roughly 71% occurring once and the leading ten covering 5.8%. The CDR3 is made up of 15 amino acids. Germline CDR1 is SGDLS and CDR2 is YYNGEE. V gave up 0 bases and J gave up 8 bases, with 15 bases separating them. This clonotype was sampled from a woman between 50 and 59 years old in good health and CMV-seropositive. The V call is TRBV9, the J call TRBJ1-3; D might be TRBD1 (6 bases). The sequencing sample was made of PBMCs. CDR3 sequence reads: CASSVGNRELDTIYF. CDR3 coding DNA: TGTGCCAGCAGCGTAGGGAACAGGGAGTTAGACACCATATATTTT.